This T cell receptor (beta chain) was sequenced for a study of cytomegalovirus exposure and HLA in healthy donors. Primers: 60 Vbeta forward and 13 Jbeta reverse. The repertoire was sequenced with immunoSEQ multiplex PCR; TCRdb's copy has only in-frame clones and lacks some. This sample carries 120,000 or so clones, less than 90% of them seen once, and the ten largest clones take about 0.25%. The V gene end was trimmed by 5 bases and the J gene end by 4 bases; junction bases not matched to a gene: 7. Germline V gives CDR1 SGHTA, CDR2 FQGNSA. The CDR3 consists of 15 residues. The clonotype originates from a man between 45 and 60 years old in good health and CMV-seronegative. The sample taken for sequencing was PBMCs. The chain employs TRBV7-2 and TRBJ1-5, with 8 bases that match TRBD1. CDR3 residues: CASSKGQGENQPQHF. Here the CDR3 DNA reads TGTGCCAGCAGCAAAGGACAGGGAGAGAATCAGCCCCAGCATTTT.